These T cell receptor beta chains were read from a single sample in a study of blood T cell repertoires in COVID-19. Sequencing used immunoSEQ multiplex PCR; TCRdb keeps in-frame clones, though not all of them. The profile shows 180,000 or so clones, just under 80% of them singletons. The sequenced sample consisted of peripheral blood. All receptors derive from a woman of 80 years or more with active or convalescent COVID-19. Both conserved end residues are part of each CDR3. Fields, in order: V gene, clone size, D gene, J gene, CDR3 DNA, CDR3 protein. The D gene is left open where the match is weak. Clone sizes are given selectively: once, few, many, or a class where the clone is expanded.

v_call: TRBV25-1; clone_size: NA; d_call: NA; j_call: TRBJ1-4; cdr3_nt: TGTGCCAGCAGTGAATCTTATGACGGGAATGAAAAACTGTTTTTT; cdr3_aa: CASSESYDGNEKLFF
v_call: TRBV7-9; clone_size: NA; d_call: TRBD2; j_call: TRBJ2-3; cdr3_nt: TGTGCCAGCAGCTTAATGAGCGGGGTAACAACAGATACGCAGTATTTT; cdr3_aa: CASSLMSGVTTDTQYF
v_call: TRBV12-3/TRBV12-4; clone_size: few; d_call: NA; j_call: TRBJ1-1; cdr3_nt: TGTGCCAGCTCCCGAGACTGGAACACTGAAGCTTTCTTT; cdr3_aa: CASSRDWNTEAFF
v_call: TRBV15; clone_size: NA; d_call: NA; j_call: TRBJ2-3; cdr3_nt: TGTGCCACCAGCGAGCGGGTCTTTTCCACAGATACGCAGTATTTT; cdr3_aa: CATSERVFSTDTQYF
v_call: TRBV9; clone_size: few; d_call: NA; j_call: TRBJ2-2; cdr3_nt: TGTGCCAGCAGCGTAGCGCGGGGACGGGTGTACACCGGGGAGCTGTTTTTT; cdr3_aa: CASSVARGRVYTGELFF
v_call: TRBV27; clone_size: NA; d_call: NA; j_call: TRBJ1-1; cdr3_nt: TGTGCCAGCAGGGCACTAGTTCCGGGCGCTGAAGCTTTCTTT; cdr3_aa: CASRALVPGAEAFF
v_call: TRBV5-6; clone_size: NA; d_call: NA; j_call: TRBJ2-5; cdr3_nt: TGTGCCAGCAGCTCTGGGGGGACGGAGACCCAGTACTTC; cdr3_aa: CASSSGGTETQYF
v_call: TRBV9; clone_size: NA; d_call: NA; j_call: TRBJ2-2; cdr3_nt: TGTGCCAGCAGCCGCCCGGACAGCGGAATGAACACCGGGGAGCTGTTTTTT; cdr3_aa: CASSRPDSGMNTGELFF
v_call: TRBV19; clone_size: NA; d_call: NA; j_call: TRBJ1-2; cdr3_nt: TGTGCCAGTACCATCGGCAGGGGCTACACCTTC; cdr3_aa: CASTIGRGYTF
v_call: TRBV7-9; clone_size: NA; d_call: TRBD1; j_call: TRBJ1-5; cdr3_nt: TGTGCCAGCAGCTTTCTTGGGACAGATGGCAATCAGCCCCAGCATTTT; cdr3_aa: CASSFLGTDGNQPQHF
v_call: TRBV28; clone_size: NA; d_call: TRBD1; j_call: TRBJ1-1; cdr3_nt: TGTGCCAGCAGTCTCCGGACAGGGAAGGGTAAGAACACTGAAGCTTTCTTT; cdr3_aa: CASSLRTGKGKNTEAFF
v_call: TRBV19; clone_size: NA; d_call: NA; j_call: TRBJ1-4; cdr3_nt: TGTGCCAGTAGTATTAGGTCAGGGGTTGGAACTAATGAAAAACTGTTTTTT; cdr3_aa: CASSIRSGVGTNEKLFF
v_call: TRBV10-3; clone_size: few; d_call: TRBD2; j_call: TRBJ2-1; cdr3_nt: TGTGCCATCAAACTAGCGGGGGATGATTACAATGAGCAGTTCTTC; cdr3_aa: CAIKLAGDDYNEQFF
v_call: TRBV5-4; clone_size: NA; d_call: NA; j_call: TRBJ1-2; cdr3_nt: TGTGCCAGCAGAGACGGGAGGGCCGATCGGGGCTACACCTTC; cdr3_aa: CASRDGRADRGYTF
v_call: TRBV28; clone_size: NA; d_call: TRBD2; j_call: TRBJ2-2; cdr3_nt: TGTGCCCGCGGGGGGGGTTTAAACACCGGGGAGCTGTTTTTT; cdr3_aa: CARGGGLNTGELFF
v_call: TRBV3-1/TRBV3-2; clone_size: NA; d_call: TRBD2; j_call: TRBJ2-7; cdr3_nt: TGTGCCAGCAGCCCGAATCCGGGACTAGCTGCCTACGAGCAGTACTTC; cdr3_aa: CASSPNPGLAAYEQYF
v_call: TRBV7-2; clone_size: NA; d_call: TRBD2; j_call: TRBJ2-5; cdr3_nt: TGTGCCAGCAGCCCCCGCGCTAGCGGGGGGGCGGAGACCCAGTACTTC; cdr3_aa: CASSPRASGGAETQYF
v_call: TRBV5-1; clone_size: NA; d_call: TRBD1; j_call: TRBJ2-1; cdr3_nt: TGCGCCAGCAGCTGGCGAGGGACAGCGGCCCCCAATGAGCAGTTCTTC; cdr3_aa: CASSWRGTAAPNEQFF
v_call: TRBV28; clone_size: few; d_call: TRBD1; j_call: TRBJ1-5; cdr3_nt: TGTGCCAGCAGTTTCGTTAAAAGGACAGGGGGGAATCGTCAGCCCCAGCATTTT; cdr3_aa: CASSFVKRTGGNRQPQHF
v_call: TRBV6-2/TRBV6-3; clone_size: NA; d_call: TRBD1; j_call: TRBJ1-1; cdr3_nt: TGTGCCAGCAGTTACTCTTCGGGACAGGATCTTGGCACTGAAGCTTTCTTT; cdr3_aa: CASSYSSGQDLGTEAFF
v_call: TRBV7-6; clone_size: NA; d_call: NA; j_call: TRBJ2-7; cdr3_nt: TGTGCCAGCAGCCCAGAGACCCGAAGGGGCTACGAGCAGTACTTC; cdr3_aa: CASSPETRRGYEQYF
v_call: TRBV28; clone_size: few; d_call: NA; j_call: TRBJ1-5; cdr3_nt: TGTGCCAGCAGTAATACAGGGTATCAGCCCCAGCATTTT; cdr3_aa: CASSNTGYQPQHF
v_call: TRBV7-6; clone_size: NA; d_call: NA; j_call: TRBJ1-5; cdr3_nt: TGTGCCAGCAGCTCTGCGGGGCTGAGCGATCAGCCCCAGCATTTT; cdr3_aa: CASSSAGLSDQPQHF
v_call: TRBV7-2; clone_size: once; d_call: NA; j_call: TRBJ1-6; cdr3_nt: TGTGCCAGCAGACCCTATACAGGGAGTTATAATTCACCCCTCCACTTT; cdr3_aa: CASRPYTGSYNSPLHF
v_call: TRBV5-1; clone_size: few; d_call: TRBD2; j_call: TRBJ2-3; cdr3_nt: TGCGCCAGCAGCCCCGGGGGGGTCCGGAGCACAGATACGCAGTATTTT; cdr3_aa: CASSPGGVRSTDTQYF
v_call: TRBV18; clone_size: NA; d_call: NA; j_call: TRBJ2-7; cdr3_nt: TGTGCCAGCTCACCACCGAGGGCAGGGGCCTACGAGCAGTACTTC; cdr3_aa: CASSPPRAGAYEQYF